Following are 7 T cell receptor beta chains from one sample sequenced in a study of regulatory T cells in long-lasting Graves disease. The time point denotes: newly diagnosed GD, antithyroid drugs for less than 3 months. With RNA extracted from PBMCs as input, the TCR library was made. To make TCR beta libraries, researchers used iRepertoire HTBI primers and Arm-PCR of CDR3 regions. One entry per CDR3 protein, called by TCRdb with MiXCR from the multiplex PCR reads. The sample holds 580,000 or so distinct CDR3 sequences, 15% to 20% seen once. These records were also assigned to another study, of T cells in Graves' hyperthyroidism and ophthalmopathy.

The specimen was peripheral blood mononuclear cells (PBMCs), collected at new diagnosis, from a patient treated with antithyroid drugs. Source of these receptors: a man aged 18 to 30 with Graves disease.

This chain connects TRBV5-1 to TRBJ2-5, with 8 bases identical to TRBD2. J gave up 5 bases and V 0 bases, and 9 bases lay outside the gene matches. This CDR3 has 16 amino acids. Germline-derived CDR1 and CDR2 are SGHRS and YFSETQ. CDR3 region: CASSLGGSGSSETQYF. The CDR3 bases are TGCGCCAGCAGCTTGGGGGGGAGCGGGAGTTCCGAGACCCAGTACTTC.

The V and J genes are TRBV30 and TRBJ2-6, with D perhaps TRBD1 (6 bases). CDR3 length: 17 residues. V lost 2 bases and J 4 bases, leaving 18 bases between the germline ends. CDR1 and CDR2 (germline): GTSNPN, SVGIG (reference sequence). The CDR3: CAWSPGPQGFGANVLTF. CDR3 DNA sequence: TGTGCCTGGAGTCCCGGGCCTCAGGGGTTCGGGGCCAACGTCCTGACTTTC.

The CDR3 bases are TGTGCCAGCAGCGTAGTCAACGACAATGAGCAGTTCTTC. This encodes CASSVVNDNEQFF. The chain uses TRBV9 and TRBJ2-1; D remains unclear. Trimming shortened V by 0 bases and J by 5 bases, and 6 bases separated the two germline ends. Germline V gene sequence: CDR1 SGDLS, CDR2 YYNGEE. This CDR3 has 13 amino acids.

DNA of the CDR3: TGTGCCAGCAGGGAGGGACACTATGGCTACACCTTC. It translates to CASREGHYGYTF. The chain links TRBV27 to TRBJ1-2; TRBD1 might be the D (5 bases). The CDR3 is made up of 12 amino acids. V lost 6 bases and J 3 bases, leaving 8 bases between the germline ends. Germline lookup yields CDR1 MNHEY and CDR2 SMNVEV (reference sequence).

A note on this clonotype: At one boundary the junction diverges from the germline segment, which might be a read error. The genes are TRBV5-1 and TRBJ2-2; 11 nucleotides align to TRBD2. Germline-derived CDR1 and CDR2 are SGHRS and YFSETQ. This CDR3 comprises 14 residues. In nucleotides, the CDR3 is TGTGCCAGCACGACTAGCGGGGCCACCGGGGAGCTGTTTTTT. It codes for CASTTSGATGELFF. The whole variable domain, remainder taken from reference TRBV5-1 and TRBJ2-2, is KAGVTQTPRYLIKTRGQQVTLSCSPISGHRSVSWYQQTPGQGLQFLFEYFSETQRNKGNFPGRFSGRQFSNSRSEMNVSTLELGDSALYLCASTTSGATGELFFGEGSRLTVL.

This clonotype was observed a few times. This CDR3 reads CAISGQADLAGNTIYF. The CDR3 DNA sequence: TGTGCCATCAGTGGACAGGCAGACCTCGCTGGAAACACCATATATTTT. The chain joins TRBV10-3 to TRBJ1-3; TRBD1 is a possible D gene (6 bases). The CDR3 sequence is 16 residues long. Germline V gene sequence: CDR1 ENHRY, CDR2 SYGVKD. V was clipped by 4 bases and J by 2 bases, with 15 bases between them.

The V call is TRBV5-1, the J call TRBJ2-1; D is possibly TRBD2 (7 bases). Per germline, CDR1 SGHRS and CDR2 YFSETQ. This CDR3 comprises 14 residues. V gave up 4 bases and J gave up 8 bases, with 16 bases separating them. CDR3 in DNA: TGCGCCAGCAGCCCCGTGGGGGGGGCTCATGAGCAGTTCTTC. Translating gives CASSPVGGAHEQFF.